Sequencing of this T cell receptor (beta chain) was carried out in a study of blood T cell repertoires in COVID-19. Data came from immunoSEQ multiplex PCR; TCRdb stores just in-frame clones and leaves some out. The table has over 200,000 clones, about nine tenths seen once. This CDR3 region has 13 residues. The V end was cut by 4 bases, the J end by 5 bases, with 9 bases between. CDR1 is SNHLY, CDR2 FYNNEI, per germline. The V call is TRBV2, the J call TRBJ1-5, with D possibly TRBD1 on 5 matching bases. Sequencing was performed on PBMCs or T cells enriched from blood (not recorded which). The TCR was taken from a woman in her thirties or forties with acute COVID-19. The CDR3 coding sequence is TGTGCCAGCAGTGCCGGGGGTTATCAGCCCCAGCATTTT. Translating gives CASSAGGYQPQHF.